These T cell receptor beta chains were read from a single sample in a study of shared clonotypes between healthy human individuals. Method: immunoSEQ multiplex PCR; TCRdb's copy keeps in-frame clones and lacks some. The sample holds approximately 500,000 clones, roughly 79% seen once. The sample comprised PBMCs. These receptors came from a woman in her forties in good health. Some clones in this sample may be carry-over from other donors' samples. Both conserved end residues are part of each CDR3. Fields, in order: D gene, V gene, J gene, clone size, CDR3 DNA, CDR3 protein. D genes are given only for firm matches. Some rows mark clone size as missing; the rest say once, few, many or name a class of expanded clone.

>.|TRBV10-3|TRBJ2-3|once
TGTGCCATCAGTGAAGGGGGGGCGCCGTCGGATACGCAGTATTTT
CAISEGGAPSDTQYF
>.|TRBV18|TRBJ2-1|once
TGTGCCAGCTCACCACGGGGGCTAGCGGTAAATGAGCAGTTCTTC
CASSPRGLAVNEQFF
>.|TRBV6-1|TRBJ1-3|.
TGTGCCAGCAGTGAAGGGGGGGGCGGCCGAAACACCATATATTTT
CASSEGGGGRNTIYF
>.|TRBV27|TRBJ2-5|.
TGTGCCAGCAGTTTCCGAAGGGAAGAGACCCAGTACTTC
CASSFRREETQYF
>.|TRBV6-6|TRBJ2-3|.
TGTGCCAGCAGTTACGATGCGGCAAGGAGTCCAGATACGCAGTATTTT
CASSYDAARSPDTQYF
>.|TRBV4-3|TRBJ2-7|.
TGCGTCAGCAGCCAAGATCAGACGGGAGTGATCTACGAGCAGTACTTC
CVSSQDQTGVIYEQYF
>.|TRBV4-2|TRBJ2-1|.
TGTGCCAGCAGCCAAGAGGGGAGACTACCTTACAATGAGCAGTTCTTC
CASSQEGRLPYNEQFF
>.|TRBV28|TRBJ2-5|.
TGTGCCAGCAGTTTAAATGTCGCAACAGAACCGTACTTC
CASSLNVATEPYF
>TRBD2|TRBV30|TRBJ2-1|.
TGTGCCTGGAGCGAAACTAGCGGCTCCTACAATGAGCAGTTCTTC
CAWSETSGSYNEQFF
>.|TRBV5-1|TRBJ2-1|.
TGCGCCAGCAGCTTGTTAACACCCAATGAGCAGTTCTTC
CASSLLTPNEQFF
>TRBD1|TRBV29-1|TRBJ2-5|.
TGCAGCGTGGAGCAAAACAGGGGTTGGGAGACCCAGTACTTC
CSVEQNRGWETQYF
>TRBD2|TRBV7-2|TRBJ2-7|.
TGTGCCAGCAGCTTAGCATCTGGCGGGGGGCCCTACGAGCAGTACTTC
CASSLASGGGPYEQYF
>.|TRBV10-3|TRBJ2-7|.
TGTGCCATCAGTGAGTCCCGGACGGTAGGTTACGAGCAGTACTTC
CAISESRTVGYEQYF
>.|TRBV18|TRBJ2-7|.
TGTGCCAGCTCACCGGCGAGGGTGGAAGGCGAGCAGTACTTC
CASSPARVEGEQYF
>.|TRBV19|TRBJ1-1|.
TGTGCCAGTAGTATTATAAGGGGTGGCACTGAAGCTTTCTTT
CASSIIRGGTEAFF
>TRBD1|TRBV18|TRBJ2-4|.
TGTGCCAGCTCAGACCGGGACAGGGGGCTAGGGGACATTCAGTACTTC
CASSDRDRGLGDIQYF
>.|TRBV2|TRBJ2-2|.
TGTGCCAGTTCCAGGACTAAATTCACCGGGGAGCTGTTTTTT
CASSRTKFTGELFF
>TRBD1|TRBV27|TRBJ2-7|.
TGTGCCAGCAGCATAGGACAGGGAACCTACGAGCAGTACTTC
CASSIGQGTYEQYF
>TRBD2|TRBV7-2|TRBJ2-2|.
TGTGCCAGCAGCTTAGCTACGGGAGGGGTTCCCGGGGAGCTGTTTTTT
CASSLATGGVPGELFF
>.|TRBV28|TRBJ2-1|.
TGTGCCAGCAGCCGATCGCACAATGAGCAGTTCTTC
CASSRSHNEQFF
>TRBD2|TRBV10-3|TRBJ2-3|.
TGTGCCATCTCGGAAGCGGGAGGCACAGATACGCAGTATTTT
CAISEAGGTDTQYF
>TRBD1|TRBV28|TRBJ2-3|.
TGTGCCAGCATAGCAGGGGGCGAACTAGATACGCAGTATTTT
CASIAGGELDTQYF
>.|TRBV21-1|TRBJ2-3|few
TGTGCCAGCCCCGTAGGGCGGGAGGGAATCACAGATACGCAGTATTTT
CASPVGREGITDTQYF
>TRBD1|TRBV6-1|TRBJ1-5|.
TGTGCCAGCAGTGAAAACAGGGGAAGCGATCAGCCCCAGCATTTT
CASSENRGSDQPQHF
>TRBD1|TRBV9|TRBJ2-3|few
TGTGCCAGCAGCCCTTCCCTCGGACAGGATCCAGATACGCAGTATTTT
CASSPSLGQDPDTQYF
>TRBD2|TRBV4-2|TRBJ2-1|.
TGTGCCAGCAGCCAAGGCGGCGGGAGGGGGAATGAGCAGTTCTTC
CASSQGGGRGNEQFF
>.|TRBV5-1|TRBJ2-7|.
TGCGCCAGCAGCTTGGACTACTACGAGCAGTACTTC
CASSLDYYEQYF
>.|TRBV5-1|TRBJ1-2|.
TGCGCCAGCAGCTTGAGGGGCACCGAGGGCTACACCTTC
CASSLRGTEGYTF
>TRBD2|TRBV4-2|TRBJ2-1|once
TGTGCCAGCAGCCAAGAAACATTCCTAGCGGGAGGAGGGAATGAGCAGTTCTTC
CASSQETFLAGGGNEQFF
>.|TRBV19|TRBJ1-5|.
TGTGCCAGTAGTATTTCTCCGGGGGCTTCAGGTCAGCCCCAGCATTTT
CASSISPGASGQPQHF
>.|TRBV28|TRBJ2-7|.
TGTGCCAGCAGTTTTCACGAGCAGTACTTC
CASSFHEQYF
>TRBD1|TRBV11-2|TRBJ2-2|.
TGTGCCAGCAGCTTAGGAGGGGGCAGAACCGGGGAGCTGTTTTTT
CASSLGGGRTGELFF
>.|TRBV14|TRBJ2-1|once
TGTGCCAGCAGCCAAGAACTGGGCAATGAGCAGTTCTTC
CASSQELGNEQFF
>TRBD2|TRBV7-2|TRBJ2-7|.
TGTGCCAGCAGCCCTGTCGGCGGGAGCTACGAGCAGTACTTC
CASSPVGGSYEQYF
>TRBD1|TRBV27|TRBJ2-7|once
TGTGCCAGCAGTTTATCCGGACAGGCGACCAATCTTCACTACGAGCAGTACTTC
CASSLSGQATNLHYEQYF
>.|TRBV7-2|TRBJ1-1|.
TGTGCCAGCAGCTTAGGGGCGGCGAACACTGAAGCTTTCTTT
CASSLGAANTEAFF
>.|TRBV15|TRBJ1-6|.
TGTGCCACCTCGGGCGCCTATAATTCACCCCTCCACTTT
CATSGAYNSPLHF
>.|TRBV28|TRBJ2-7|.
TGTGCCAGCAGTTTTGGATACGAGCAGTACTTC
CASSFGYEQYF
>.|TRBV5-4|TRBJ2-5|once
TGTGCCAGCAGCTTGGCCTCGGCGAACCAAGAGACCCAGTACTTC
CASSLASANQETQYF
>TRBD1|TRBV18|TRBJ2-5|.
TGTGCCAGCTCACCACGGGAGACAGGGGTCGAGACCCAGTACTTC
CASSPRETGVETQYF